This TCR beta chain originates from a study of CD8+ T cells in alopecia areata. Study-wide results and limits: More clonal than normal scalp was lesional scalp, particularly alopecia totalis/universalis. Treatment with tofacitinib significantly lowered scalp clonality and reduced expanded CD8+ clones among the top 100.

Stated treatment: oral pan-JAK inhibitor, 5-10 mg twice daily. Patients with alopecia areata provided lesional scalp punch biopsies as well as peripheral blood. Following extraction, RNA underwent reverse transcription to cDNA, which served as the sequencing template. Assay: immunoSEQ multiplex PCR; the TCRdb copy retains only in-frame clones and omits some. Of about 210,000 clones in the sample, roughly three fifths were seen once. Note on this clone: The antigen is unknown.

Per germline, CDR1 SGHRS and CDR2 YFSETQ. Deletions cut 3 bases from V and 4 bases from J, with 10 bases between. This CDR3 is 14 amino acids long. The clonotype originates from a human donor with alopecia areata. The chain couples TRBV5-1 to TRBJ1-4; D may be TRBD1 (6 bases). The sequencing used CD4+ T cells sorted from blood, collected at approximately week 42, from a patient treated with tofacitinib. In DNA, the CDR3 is TGCGCCAGCAGCTCCGGACAGAATAATGAAAAACTGTTTTTT. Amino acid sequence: CASSSGQNNEKLFF.